Below are 26 T cell receptor beta chains sequenced from a single sample in a study of blood T cell repertoires in COVID-19. Measured with immunoSEQ multiplex PCR; TCRdb has only the in-frame clones, and not every one. This table holds some 97,000 clones, approximately 88% found once. Sequenced: peripheral blood. These receptors originate from an older woman with acute or convalescent COVID-19.

This clone showed up just once. The rearrangement joins TRBV28 to TRBJ2-2; D is possibly TRBD2 (7 bases). This CDR3 contains 15 residues. The V and J ends lost 6 bases and 0 bases respectively, with 11 bases between them. The germline gives CDR1 MDHEN, CDR2 SYDVKM. CDR3 protein: CASRRGGANTGELFF. CDR3 nucleotide sequence: TGTGCCAGCAGGAGGGGGGGAGCGAACACCGGGGAGCTGTTTTTT.

The V and J genes are TRBV5-1 and TRBJ1-1; 12 nucleotides match TRBD1. The V gene's germline CDR1 is SGHRS and CDR2 YFSETQ. Germline trimming cut 4 bases from V and 6 bases from J; bases unmatched to any gene: 4. The CDR3 extends over 14 amino acids. The CDR3 protein is CASSPGQGASEAFF. The CDR3 bases are TGCGCCAGCAGCCCGGGACAGGGGGCATCTGAAGCTTTCTTT.

This chain connects TRBV28 to TRBJ2-7; tentatively, D is TRBD1 (5 bases). CDR3 length: 12 amino acids. Trimming shortened V by 3 bases and J by 7 bases, and 10 bases separated the two germline ends. Germline-derived CDR1 and CDR2 are MDHEN and SYDVKM. The CDR3 region is CASSFGQGEQYF. As DNA, the CDR3 is TGTGCCAGCAGTTTTGGGCAGGGTGAGCAGTACTTC.

DNA of the CDR3: TGTGCCAGCAGTGAACTCCCTGGCGGGAGCTCCTACAATGAGCAGTTCTTC. Its protein product is CASSELPGGSSYNEQFF. V and J are TRBV6-1 and TRBJ2-1; 7 nucleotides line up with TRBD2. V gave up 2 bases and J gave up 0 bases; unmatched junction bases: 7. The CDR3 contains 17 residues. The germline gives CDR1 MNHNS, CDR2 SASEGT.

The chain uses TRBV3-1 (or the pseudogene TRBV3-2) and TRBJ1-2; D perhaps matches TRBD1 (5 bases). This CDR3 contains 14 residues. CDR1 and CDR2 (germline): LGHDT, YNNKEL (reference sequence). The ends were cut back, 4 bases at V and 4 bases at J, with 13 bases in the middle. The CDR3 DNA is TGTGCCAGCAGCCCGCAGACAGTAGGCTATGGCTACACCTTC. It translates to CASSPQTVGYGYTF.

The V and J genes are TRBV6-1 and TRBJ1-2, with D perhaps TRBD1 (5 bases). Germline-derived CDR1 and CDR2 are MNHNS and SASEGT. The CDR3 loop spans 13 amino acids. The V end was cut by 3 bases, the J end by 4 bases, with 9 bases between. CDR3 region: CASSEGGTYGYTF. CDR3 DNA sequence: TGTGCCAGCAGTGAGGGGGGTACCTATGGCTACACCTTC.

The table lists this clone with a count of one. V is TRBV7-9 and J is TRBJ1-1; D might be TRBD1 (6 bases). Trimming pared 5 bases from V and 7 bases from J, leaving 11 bases between. The V gene's germline CDR1 is SEHNR and CDR2 FQNEAQ (reference sequence). This CDR3 is 12 amino acids long. CDR3 in amino acids: CASSPDRYEAFF. The CDR3 DNA is TGTGCCAGCAGCCCCGACAGGTATGAAGCTTTCTTT.

The V gene is TRBV5-1, the J gene TRBJ2-3, with 9 bases lining up with TRBD2. Germline V gives CDR1 SGHRS, CDR2 YFSETQ. Losses at the gene ends were 4 bases for V and 8 bases for J; bases not matched to a gene: 14. The CDR3 covers 16 residues. The CDR3 spells CASSRSPAGGPPTQYF. CDR3 DNA sequence: TGCGCCAGCAGCCGCTCCCCAGCGGGAGGTCCACCTACGCAGTATTTT.

This clone showed up just once. The CDR3 sequence: CASTQGVAVTDTQYF. The CDR3 DNA reads as TGTGCCAGCACCCAGGGGGTAGCGGTCACAGATACGCAGTATTTT. V usage is TRBV5-4 and J usage is TRBJ2-3, with a tentative D call TRBD1 (7 bases). The CDR3 has 15 residues. Between the trimmed V and J ends, which lost 6 bases and 2 bases, there was a span of 16 bases. Germline V gene sequence: CDR1 SGHNT, CDR2 YYREEE (reference sequence).

This chain links TRBV7-2 with TRBJ2-3, with D perhaps matching TRBD2 (6 bases). Germline V gene sequence: CDR1 SGHTA, CDR2 FQGNSA. The CDR3 runs to 14 residues. V gave up 8 bases and J gave up 3 bases, with 15 bases separating them. The CDR3: CASPLSGLTDTQYF. The CDR3 nucleotides are TGTGCCAGCCCCCTTAGCGGCCTTACAGATACGCAGTATTTT.

This CDR3 reads CASSPLTGSTDTQYF. In DNA form, the CDR3 reads TGTGCCAGCTCACCACTGACAGGATCGACAGATACGCAGTATTTT. This rearrangement joins TRBV18 to TRBJ2-3, with a tentative D call TRBD1 (6 bases). V lost 1 base and J 3 bases, leaving 11 bases between the germline ends. Germline-derived CDR1 and CDR2 are KGHSH and LQKENI. The CDR3 consists of 15 residues.

The J gene is TRBJ2-1, the V gene TRBV18, with a tentative D call TRBD2 (6 bases). The CDR3 consists of 15 residues. The germline gives CDR1 KGHSH, CDR2 LQKENI. With 0 bases removed from V and 3 bases from J, the gap between germline ends came to 9 bases. In DNA form, the CDR3 reads TGTGCCAGCTCACCACCGATGGGAGGCTACAATGAGCAGTTCTTC. It encodes CASSPPMGGYNEQFF.

This clone was seen a few times. This rearrangement joins TRBV19 to TRBJ2-7, with a possible D match to TRBD2 (5 bases). The CDR3 has 13 amino acids. Trimming pared 5 bases from V and 3 bases from J, leaving 11 bases between. Germline CDR1 LNHDA, CDR2 SQIVND (reference sequence). CDR3: CASSPEGVYEQYF. The CDR3 region has the DNA TGTGCCAGTAGTCCCGAGGGCGTCTACGAGCAGTACTTC.

The chain couples TRBV3-1 (or the pseudogene TRBV3-2) to TRBJ1-1; maybe TRBD1 (6 bases). The CDR3 extends over 14 amino acids. CDR1 and CDR2 from the germline V gene are LGHDT and YNNKEL (reference sequence). Trimming pared 1 base from V and 6 bases from J, leaving 12 bases between. Here the CDR3 reads CASSQVGKGAEAFF. For the CDR3, the DNA is TGTGCCAGCAGCCAAGTGGGGAAGGGGGCTGAAGCTTTCTTT.

This clone was detected once. V usage is TRBV2 and J usage is TRBJ2-5, with D maybe TRBD2 (5 bases). The V end was cut by 6 bases, the J end by 3 bases, with 8 bases between. The CDR3 consists of 12 residues. Germline CDR1 is SNHLY and CDR2 is FYNNEI. CDR3 protein: CASRRGKETQYF. In DNA, the CDR3 is TGTGCCAGCAGAAGAGGGAAAGAGACCCAGTACTTC.

This clone was observed a few times. This chain links TRBV6-1 with TRBJ2-2; D gene uncertain. The V gene lost 0 bases and the J gene lost 3 bases, with 11 bases spanning the gap. CDR1 MNHNS and CDR2 SASEGT come from the germline V gene. The CDR3 covers 16 residues. CDR3 nucleotide sequence: TGTGCCAGCAGTGAAGCCATGGCCCCGCACACCGGGGAGCTGTTTTTT. Its translation is CASSEAMAPHTGELFF.

V and J are TRBV7-9 and TRBJ1-6; D uncertain. Germline V lookup: CDR1 SEHNR, CDR2 FQNEAQ (reference sequence). The CDR3 consists of 14 residues. With 0 bases removed from V and 5 bases from J, the gap between germline ends came to 5 bases. The CDR3 loop is CASSLARDNSPLHF. The CDR3 DNA reads as TGTGCCAGCAGCTTAGCGCGGGATAATTCACCCCTCCACTTT.

The chain uses TRBV18 and TRBJ1-5; D unclear. Trimming shortened V by 3 bases and J by 7 bases, and 10 bases separated the two germline ends. The CDR3 totals 13 residues. From germline, CDR1 is KGHSH and CDR2 LQKENI. CDR3: CASSPQAGQPQHF. CDR3 nucleotides: TGTGCCAGCTCACCGCAAGCCGGGCAGCCCCAGCATTTT.

The J gene is TRBJ2-1, the V gene TRBV7-2, with 10 positions matching TRBD2. CDR3 length equals 18 residues. Trimming took 1 base from V and 9 from J; bases not matched to a gene: 15. Germline lookup yields CDR1 SGHTA and CDR2 FQGNSA. The CDR3 here is CASSLGASGSVYPSEQFF. The CDR3, as DNA: TGTGCCAGCAGCTTAGGTGCTAGCGGGAGCGTTTACCCCAGTGAGCAGTTCTTC.

This clone was recorded a few times. The chain links TRBV11-2 to TRBJ1-2; D is possibly TRBD1 (6 bases). Trimming took off 6 bases at V and 2 bases at J, with 13 bases between the two ends. CDR3 length: 14 residues. Germline CDR1 SGHAT, CDR2 FQNNGV. In DNA form, the CDR3 reads TGTGCCAGCAGTCAAGACAGGCTGAACTATGGCTACACCTTC. Encoded protein: CASSQDRLNYGYTF. Variable domain in full (rest from reference TRBV11-2 and TRBJ1-2): EAGVAQSPRYKIIEKRQSVAFWCNPISGHATLYWYQQILGQGPKLLIQFQNNGVVDDSQLPKDRFSAERLKGVDSTLKIQPAKLEDSAVYLCASSQDRLNYGYTFGSGTRLTVV.

This clone showed up just once. V and J are TRBV10-3 and TRBJ2-5; 8 bases are shared with TRBD2. Per germline, CDR1 ENHRY and CDR2 SYGVKD. The ends lost 4 bases at V and 4 bases at J; junction bases unmatched: 5. This CDR3 has 14 amino acids. CDR3 in DNA: TGTGCCATCAGTGGAGGAGCGGGAGCAGAGACCCAGTACTTC. Encoded protein: CAISGGAGAETQYF.

J is TRBJ2-3 and V is TRBV2; possibly TRBD1 for D (6 bases). V shed 9 bases and J shed 1 base, with 14 bases lying between them. The CDR3 runs to 14 residues. Germline V gene sequence: CDR1 SNHLY, CDR2 FYNNEI. The CDR3 protein is CASSAQGRTDTQYF. In DNA form, the CDR3 reads TGTGCCAGTTCGGCGCAGGGGCGCACAGATACGCAGTATTTT. Full variable domain (missing parts from reference TRBV2 and TRBJ2-3): EPEVTQTPSHQVTQMGQEVILRCVPISNHLYFYWYRQILGQKVEFLVSFYNNEISEKSEIFDDQFSVERPDGSNFTLKIRSTKLEDSAMYFCASSAQGRTDTQYFGPGTRLTVL.

This chain uses TRBV6-1 with TRBJ1-6, with TRBD1 identical over 7 bases. Germline V gene lookup returns CDR1 MNHNS and CDR2 SASEGT. The CDR3 runs 14 residues. With 3 bases clipped from V and 14 bases from J, the junction kept 10 bases outside the gene matches. In DNA, the CDR3 is TGTGCCAGCAGTGATATCGGTCGGCAGGGGGCCCTCCACTTT. Translated, it gives CASSDIGRQGALHF.

The chain combines TRBV7-2 with TRBJ2-1, with D tentatively TRBD1 (7 bases). Germline CDR1 and CDR2: SGHTA and FQGNSA. Trimming left V 5 bases short and J 7 bases short, with 21 bases between. The CDR3 totals 16 residues. CDR3 sequence (DNA): TGTGCCAGCAGCCGCAGCAGGGGGGCGTCGCTAAATGAGCAGTTCTTC. Translated, it gives CASSRSRGASLNEQFF.

This chain connects TRBV29-1 to TRBJ2-1, with TRBD2 identical over 16 bases. Germline V CDR1 and CDR2: SQVTM, ANQGSEA. The V and J ends lost 7 bases and 14 bases, in that order; junction bases with no gene match: 11. CDR3 length: 14 amino acids. The CDR3 DNA reads as TGCAGCGCCAGGGGGACTAGCGGGAGGGCCGCTGAGTTCTTC. It encodes CSARGTSGRAAEFF.

The chain employs TRBV27 and TRBJ2-7, with TRBD2 matching 7 bases. This CDR3 spans 16 amino acids. The V gene's germline CDR1 is MNHEY and CDR2 SMNVEV (reference sequence). The V gene end was trimmed by 4 bases and the J gene end by 3 bases; junction bases not matched to a gene: 12. CDR3 in DNA: TGTGCCAGCAGTTATGGCCTAGCGGTAAGCGGCTACGAGCAGTACTTC. Its protein is CASSYGLAVSGYEQYF.